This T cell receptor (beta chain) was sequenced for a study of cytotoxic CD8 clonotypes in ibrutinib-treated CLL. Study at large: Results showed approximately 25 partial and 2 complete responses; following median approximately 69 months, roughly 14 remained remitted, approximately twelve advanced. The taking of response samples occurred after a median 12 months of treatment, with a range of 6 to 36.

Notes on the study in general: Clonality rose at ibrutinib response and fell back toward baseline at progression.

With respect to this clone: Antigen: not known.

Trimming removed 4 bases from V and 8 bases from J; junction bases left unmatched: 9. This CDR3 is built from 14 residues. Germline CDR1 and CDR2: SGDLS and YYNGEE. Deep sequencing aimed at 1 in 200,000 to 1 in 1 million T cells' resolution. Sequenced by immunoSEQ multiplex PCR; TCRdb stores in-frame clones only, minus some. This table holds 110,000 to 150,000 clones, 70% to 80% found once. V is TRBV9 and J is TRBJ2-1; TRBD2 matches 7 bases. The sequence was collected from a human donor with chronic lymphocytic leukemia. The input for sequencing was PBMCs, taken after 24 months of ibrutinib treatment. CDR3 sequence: CASSLREGRDEQFF. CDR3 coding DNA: TGTGCCAGCAGCCTGAGGGAGGGCCGGGATGAGCAGTTCTTC.